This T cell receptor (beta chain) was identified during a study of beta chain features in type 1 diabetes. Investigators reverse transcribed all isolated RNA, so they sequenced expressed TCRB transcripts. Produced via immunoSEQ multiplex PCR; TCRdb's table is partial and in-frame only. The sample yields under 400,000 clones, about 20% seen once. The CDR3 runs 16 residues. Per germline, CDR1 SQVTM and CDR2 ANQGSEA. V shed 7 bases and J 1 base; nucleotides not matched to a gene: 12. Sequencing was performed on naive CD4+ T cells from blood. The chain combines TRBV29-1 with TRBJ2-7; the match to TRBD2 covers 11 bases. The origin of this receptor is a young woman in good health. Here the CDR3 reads CSASTSGSTLSYEQYF. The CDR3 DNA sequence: TGCAGCGCCTCTACTAGCGGGAGTACCCTATCCTACGAGCAGTACTTC.